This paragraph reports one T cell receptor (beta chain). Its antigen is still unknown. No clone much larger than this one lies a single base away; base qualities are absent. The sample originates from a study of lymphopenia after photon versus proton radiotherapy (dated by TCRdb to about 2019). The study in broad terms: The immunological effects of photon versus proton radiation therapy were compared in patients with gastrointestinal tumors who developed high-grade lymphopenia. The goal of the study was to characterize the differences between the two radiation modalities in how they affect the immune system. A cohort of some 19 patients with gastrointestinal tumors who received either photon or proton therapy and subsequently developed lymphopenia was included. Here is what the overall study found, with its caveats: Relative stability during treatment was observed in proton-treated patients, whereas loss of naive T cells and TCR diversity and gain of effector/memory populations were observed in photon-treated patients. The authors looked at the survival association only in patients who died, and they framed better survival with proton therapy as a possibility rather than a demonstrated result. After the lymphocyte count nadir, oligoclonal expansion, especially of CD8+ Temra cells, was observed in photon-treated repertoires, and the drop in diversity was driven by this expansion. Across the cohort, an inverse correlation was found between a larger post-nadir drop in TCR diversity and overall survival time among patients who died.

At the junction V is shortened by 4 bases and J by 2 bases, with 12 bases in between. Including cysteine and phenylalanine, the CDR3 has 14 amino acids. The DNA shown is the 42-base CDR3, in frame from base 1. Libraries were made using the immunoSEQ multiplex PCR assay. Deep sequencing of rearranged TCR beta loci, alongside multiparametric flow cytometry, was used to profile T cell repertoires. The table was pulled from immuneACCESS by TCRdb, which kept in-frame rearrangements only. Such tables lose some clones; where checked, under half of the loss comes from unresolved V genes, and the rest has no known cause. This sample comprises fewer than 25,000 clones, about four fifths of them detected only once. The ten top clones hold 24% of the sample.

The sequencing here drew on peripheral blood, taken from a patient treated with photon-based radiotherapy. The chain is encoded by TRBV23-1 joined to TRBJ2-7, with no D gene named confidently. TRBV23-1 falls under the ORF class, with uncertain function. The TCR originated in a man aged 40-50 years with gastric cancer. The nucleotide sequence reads TGCGCCAGCAGTCCTCCGGACGGCACCTACGAGCAGTACTTC. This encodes CASSPPDGTYEQYF.